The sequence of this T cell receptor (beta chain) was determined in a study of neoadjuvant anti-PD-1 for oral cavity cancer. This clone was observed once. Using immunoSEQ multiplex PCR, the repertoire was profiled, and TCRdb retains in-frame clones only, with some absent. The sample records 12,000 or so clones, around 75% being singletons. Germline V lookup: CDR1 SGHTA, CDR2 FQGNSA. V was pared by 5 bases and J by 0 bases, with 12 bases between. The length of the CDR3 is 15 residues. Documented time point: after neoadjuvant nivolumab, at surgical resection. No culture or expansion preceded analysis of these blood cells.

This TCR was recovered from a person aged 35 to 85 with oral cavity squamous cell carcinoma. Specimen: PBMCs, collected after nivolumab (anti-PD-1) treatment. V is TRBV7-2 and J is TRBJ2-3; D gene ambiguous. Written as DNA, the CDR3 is TGTGCCAGCAGCCCTGTTTTCCATAGCACAGATACGCAGTATTTT. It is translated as CASSPVFHSTDTQYF.